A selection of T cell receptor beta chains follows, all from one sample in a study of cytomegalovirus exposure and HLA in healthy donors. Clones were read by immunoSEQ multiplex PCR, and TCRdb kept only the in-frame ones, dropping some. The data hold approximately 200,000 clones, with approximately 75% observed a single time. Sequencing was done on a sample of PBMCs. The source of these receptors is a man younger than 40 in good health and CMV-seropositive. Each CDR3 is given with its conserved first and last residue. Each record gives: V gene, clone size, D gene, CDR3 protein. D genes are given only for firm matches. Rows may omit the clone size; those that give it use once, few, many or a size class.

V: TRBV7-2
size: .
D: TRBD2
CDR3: CASIRDYSSYEQYF

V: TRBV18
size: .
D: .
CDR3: CASSPPGQNLAKNIQYF

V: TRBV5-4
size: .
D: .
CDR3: CASSFEGAYSPLHF

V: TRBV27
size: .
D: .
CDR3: CASSLGSGQTNTEAFF

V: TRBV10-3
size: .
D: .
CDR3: CAISGQAGQETQYF

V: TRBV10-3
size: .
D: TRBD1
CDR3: CAISESRTGADPYF

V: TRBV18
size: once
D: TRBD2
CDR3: CASSPGGANTGELFF

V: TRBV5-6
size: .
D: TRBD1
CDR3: CASSFYNRGFFADTQYF

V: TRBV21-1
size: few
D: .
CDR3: CASSSQDNTPPSGANVLTF

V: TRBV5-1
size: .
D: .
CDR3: CASPSGGIWTYEQYF

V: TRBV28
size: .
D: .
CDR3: CASSLGAAGLDEQYF

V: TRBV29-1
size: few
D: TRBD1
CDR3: CSAQGQPNEKLFF

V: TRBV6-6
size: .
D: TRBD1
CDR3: CATRDSPYYEQYF

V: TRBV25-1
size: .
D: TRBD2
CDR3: CASSEWMRTSEAEQFF

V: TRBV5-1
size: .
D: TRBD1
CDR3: CASSLGPGQGREQYF

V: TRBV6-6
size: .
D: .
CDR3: CASSYRRAGNGQFF

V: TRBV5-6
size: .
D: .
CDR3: CASSFGAGLQETQYF

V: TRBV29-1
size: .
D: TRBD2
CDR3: CSVVSGTFYNEQFF

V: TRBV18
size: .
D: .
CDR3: CASSSSTDTQYF

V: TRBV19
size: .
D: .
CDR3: CASRNRQTSANTGELFF

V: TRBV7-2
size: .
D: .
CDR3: CASSLAPASYNEQFF

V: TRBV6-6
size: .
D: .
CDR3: CASRLQGSRDTIYF

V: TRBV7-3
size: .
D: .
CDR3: CASSLGLSTDTQYF

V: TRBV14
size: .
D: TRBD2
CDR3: CASSKGTSGVFYEQYF

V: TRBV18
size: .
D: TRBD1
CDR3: CASSPQLEGQGASYTF

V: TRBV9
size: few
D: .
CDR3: CASSMGAVRPNEQFF

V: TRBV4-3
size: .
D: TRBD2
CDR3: CASSQEGGTSGRYEQYF

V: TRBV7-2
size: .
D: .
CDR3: CASSLSGRGNADTQYF

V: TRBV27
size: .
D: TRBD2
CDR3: CASRRGSSGETQYF

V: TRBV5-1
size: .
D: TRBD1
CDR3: CASSLDGQGMNTEAFF

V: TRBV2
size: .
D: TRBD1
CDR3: CASSPGQVGSPLHF

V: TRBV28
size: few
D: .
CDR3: CASSFLGQTNTEAFF

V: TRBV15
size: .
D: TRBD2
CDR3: CATSSAPGRGAWETQYF

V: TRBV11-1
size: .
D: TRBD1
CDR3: CASSLGSTGGTGYTF

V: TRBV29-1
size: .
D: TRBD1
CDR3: CSVGRRDRGGEQFF

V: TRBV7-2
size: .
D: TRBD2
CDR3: CASSSQRLAGLNTGELFF

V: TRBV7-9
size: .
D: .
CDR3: CASSLAGGDEQFF

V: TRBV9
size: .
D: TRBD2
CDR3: CASSPASGVSSYEQYF

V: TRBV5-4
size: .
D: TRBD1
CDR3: CASSSWTGGETQYF

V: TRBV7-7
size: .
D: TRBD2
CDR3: CASSPGLAGVNEQFF

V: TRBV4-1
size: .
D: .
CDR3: CASSHVTETEQYF

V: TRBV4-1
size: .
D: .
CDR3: CASSQPDKPYEQYF

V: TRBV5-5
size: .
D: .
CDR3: CASSLAVGRGAYEQYF

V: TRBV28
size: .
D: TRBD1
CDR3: CASTSRAGGGYTF

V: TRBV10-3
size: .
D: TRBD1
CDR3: CAISPGTEETQYF

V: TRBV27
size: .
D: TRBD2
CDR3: CASRGLAEDTQYF

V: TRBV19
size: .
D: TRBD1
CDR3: CASSTDRRGEQYF

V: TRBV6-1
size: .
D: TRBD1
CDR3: CASRGTGTNYGYTF

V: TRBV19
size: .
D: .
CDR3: CASIPAGIRDSDTQYF